The 10 T cell receptor beta chains below come from one sample, sequenced in a study of OX40 agonist ivuxolimab in advanced cancers. Libraries were constructed by the immunoSEQ multiplex PCR assay. TCRdb retrieved this table from immuneACCESS and kept in-frame rearrangements only. Not all clones are present; in checked studies, unresolved V genes account for under half, and no reason is known for the remainder. The sample table shows roughly 100,000 clones, and 90% are seen once. Roughly 0.15% of the sample rests with the top ten. The material was CD4+ or CD8+ T cells sorted from blood, obtained in a trial of the OX40 agonist ivuxolimab. The receptors derive from an adult with an advanced solid tumor such as melanoma, head and neck, liver or kidney cancer.

The chain employs TRBV5-1 and TRBJ2-2, with D possibly matching TRBD1 (6 bases). The germline gives CDR1 SGHRS, CDR2 YFSETQ. This CDR3 has 15 residues. Trimming left V 4 bases short and J 4 bases short, with 14 bases between. CDR3 loop: CASSEMSRGTGELFF. DNA of the CDR3: TGCGCCAGCAGCGAGATGAGCAGGGGCACCGGGGAGCTGTTTTTT. Variable domain in full (rest from reference TRBV5-1 and TRBJ2-2): KAGVTQTPRYLIKTRGQQVTLSCSPISGHRSVSWYQQTPGQGLQFLFEYFSETQRNKGNFPGRFSGRQFSNSRSEMNVSTLELGDSALYLCASSEMSRGTGELFFGEGSRLTVL.

This clone showed up just once. The V gene is TRBV5-1, the J gene TRBJ1-3, with no clear D. This CDR3 contains 14 residues. In germline, CDR1 is SGHRS, CDR2 YFSETQ. The ends were cut back, 2 bases at V and 0 bases at J, with 6 bases in the middle. The CDR3 reads CASSLSLSGNTIYF. DNA for the CDR3: TGCGCCAGCAGCTTAAGCCTCTCTGGAAACACCATATATTTT.

V usage is TRBV5-1 and J usage is TRBJ2-3, with 10 bases lining up with TRBD2. This CDR3 contains 14 residues. V trimming: 5 bases; J trimming: 2 bases; junction bases outside the gene matches: 2. Germline V gene sequence: CDR1 SGHRS, CDR2 YFSETQ. The CDR3 protein is CASRLAGFTDTQYF. The CDR3 nucleotides read TGCGCCAGCAGACTAGCGGGATTCACAGATACGCAGTATTTT.

V is TRBV19 and J is TRBJ2-6; perhaps TRBD1 as D (5 bases). CDR1 and CDR2 (germline): LNHDA, SQIVND (reference sequence). V was cut by 5 bases and J by 0 bases, with 17 bases left in between. This CDR3 has 18 residues. In DNA form, the CDR3 reads TGTGCCAGTAGTTCCCCTCCAGGGCGCTCCTCTGGGGCCAACGTCCTGACTTTC. It encodes CASSSPPGRSSGANVLTF.

The chain employs TRBV7-9 and TRBJ1-4; possible D gene TRBD1, 5 bases. V lost 5 bases to trimming and J lost 8 bases, with 15 bases between them. Looked up from germline, CDR1 is SEHNR and CDR2 is FQNEAQ (reference sequence). The CDR3 is 14 residues long. The CDR3 loop is CASSKGPLGEKLFF. CDR3 coding DNA: TGTGCCAGCAGCAAGGGACCCCTTGGGGAAAAACTGTTTTTT.

The chain is built from TRBV28 and TRBJ1-6; D might be TRBD1 (6 bases). From germline, CDR1 is MDHEN and CDR2 SYDVKM. V was cut by 6 bases and J by 6 bases, with 12 bases left in between. The CDR3 totals 14 residues. The CDR3 loop is CASSSTGSNSPLHF. The DNA of the CDR3 is TGTGCCAGCAGCTCGACAGGATCTAATTCACCCCTCCACTTT.

This chain links TRBV5-1 with TRBJ1-1; D gene uncertain. Germline V gives CDR1 SGHRS, CDR2 YFSETQ. V gave up 4 bases and J gave up 0 bases, with 10 bases separating them. The CDR3 has 14 residues. The CDR3 reads CASSPREVNTEAFF. The CDR3 DNA follows: TGCGCCAGCAGCCCCCGGGAAGTGAACACTGAAGCTTTCTTT.

The rearrangement joins TRBV19 to TRBJ1-5, with no clear D. Trimming pared 6 bases from V and 3 bases from J, leaving 15 bases between. Germline CDR1 and CDR2: LNHDA and SQIVND (reference sequence). This CDR3 has 15 amino acids. CDR3 sequence reads: CASRVGGSHNQPQHF. CDR3 bases: TGTGCCAGTAGAGTGGGTGGCAGTCACAATCAGCCCCAGCATTTT.

The V gene is TRBV6-6, the J gene TRBJ2-5, with 7 nucleotides matching TRBD1. CDR3 length: 14 amino acids. Germline V gives CDR1 MNHNY, CDR2 SVGAGI (reference sequence). The trim removed 6 bases at V and 2 bases at J, leaving 6 bases unmatched. The CDR3 sequence is CASRPQGQQETQYF. The CDR3 nucleotides read TGTGCCAGCAGACCACAGGGGCAACAAGAGACCCAGTACTTC.

This chain uses TRBV5-4 with TRBJ2-5, with D perhaps TRBD1 or TRBD2 (5 bases each). There are 14 residues in the CDR3. The V and J ends lost 2 bases and 0 bases respectively, with 8 bases between them. Per the germline V gene, CDR1 is SGHNT and CDR2 is YYREEE (reference sequence). The CDR3 loop reads CASSFSGHQETQYF. The CDR3, as DNA: TGTGCCAGCAGCTTTTCGGGGCACCAAGAGACCCAGTACTTC.